A single sample gave rise to the 11 T cell receptor beta chains below, sequenced in a study of human T cells and chemical hapten exposure. Time point meaning: patch test 3, about 24 weeks after DPC sensitization. The sample's treatment: therapeutic diphenylcyclopropenone sensitization with weekly scalp DPC. TCRdb re-called the RACE reads through MiXCR, storing one row per CDR3 protein. The data hold 70,000 to 90,000 distinct CDR3 sequences, with roughly a tenth observed a single time. Source: whole blood, taken in connection with sensitization to the hapten diphenylcyclopropenone (DPC). The origin of the receptors is a woman between 50 and 59 years old with alopecia areata. Some clones in this sample may be carry-over from other donors' samples.

This clonotype came up many times. The J gene is TRBJ1-3, the V gene TRBV20-1; D uncertain. Trimming shortened V by 3 bases and J by 4 bases, and 13 bases separated the two germline ends. The CDR3 spans 14 residues. Germline lookup yields CDR1 DFQATT and CDR2 SNEGSKA (reference sequence). CDR3 coding DNA: TGCAGTGCTAGTCTAGGCGGGCCCGGAAACACCATATATTTT. The encoded protein is CSASLGGPGNTIYF.

This clonotype was observed many times. V gene TRBV3-1 combines with J gene TRBJ2-1; D gene ambiguous. The germline V gene encodes CDR1 LGHDT and CDR2 YNNKEL (reference sequence). The V end lost 1 base, the J end lost 0 bases, and 10 bases lay between the germline ends. The CDR3 has 16 residues. The CDR3 is CASSQVPPSSYNEQFF. Written as DNA, the CDR3 is TGTGCCAGCAGCCAAGTTCCCCCGAGCTCCTACAATGAGCAGTTCTTC.

This clonotype was recorded many times. V usage is TRBV6-2 or TRBV6-3 and J usage is TRBJ1-5; weak D call: TRBD1 (6 bases). V was shortened by 2 bases and J by 3 bases, with 11 bases between the two germline ends. CDR1 and CDR2 (germline): MNHEY, SVGEGT. The CDR3 has 15 residues. CDR3 loop: CASSYHDRINQPQHF. CDR3 bases: TGTGCCAGCAGTTACCACGACAGGATCAATCAGCCCCAGCATTTT.

This clonotype was counted a few times. This chain uses TRBV30 with TRBJ2-3; 8 nucleotides agree with TRBD2. From germline, CDR1 is GTSNPN and CDR2 SVGIG (reference sequence). Trimming removed 2 bases from V and 4 bases from J; junction bases left unmatched: 5. The CDR3 spans 14 residues. CDR3 nucleotides: TGTGCCTGGAGTATGGCGGGAGGTGCAGATACGCAGTATTTT. Encoded protein: CAWSMAGGADTQYF.

At least ten counts were recorded for this clonotype. The CDR3 DNA follows: TGTGCCAGCTCGCTCCCGGGACAGAATCAGCCCCAGCATTTT. Translated, it gives CASSLPGQNQPQHF. The gene calls are TRBV18 and TRBJ1-5; 7 bases fit TRBD1. Per germline, CDR1 KGHSH and CDR2 LQKENI. The CDR3 contains 14 residues. J lost 4 bases, V lost 6 bases, and 6 bases had no gene match.

The sample holds many counts of this clonotype. This chain links TRBV21-1 with TRBJ2-7; the table gives TRBD1 as D, unverified against the DNA. TRBV21-1 is recorded as a pseudogene. The CDR3 spans 16 residues. The CDR3 here is CASSKGDRHGTYEQYF. The CDR3 DNA is TGTGCCAGCAGCAAAGGGGACCGACATGGCACCTACGAGCAGTACTTC.

This chain links TRBV24-1 with TRBJ2-3; 8 positions agree with TRBD1. The V gene's germline CDR1 is KGHDR and CDR2 SFDVKD. The V gene end was trimmed by 2 bases and the J gene end by 4 bases; junction bases not matched to a gene: 4. CDR3 length equals 15 residues. In DNA, the CDR3 is TGTGCCACCAGTGATTCCAGGGGGCGCTCAGATACGCAGTATTTT. It yields the protein CATSDSRGRSDTQYF.

This clonotype was found a few times. V gene TRBV6-2 or TRBV6-3 combines with J gene TRBJ2-7; a weak D match, TRBD2 (5 bases). The germline CDR1 and CDR2 sequences are MNHEY and SVGEGT. This CDR3 has 16 residues. The V end was cut by 7 bases, the J end by 9 bases, with 28 bases between. In DNA, the CDR3 is TGTGCCAGCAATACCGTCCGCCCGGGGTCCTACGATGGGCAGTACTTC. It translates to CASNTVRPGSYDGQYF.

This clonotype was counted many times. The rearrangement links TRBV12-3 or TRBV12-4 to TRBJ2-7, with D perhaps TRBD1 (5 bases). The CDR3 consists of 12 residues. Trimming took 5 bases from V and 4 from J, leaving 9 bases between them. The CDR3 loop is CASSRAGYEQYF. DNA for the CDR3: TGTGCCAGCAGTCGCGCAGGGTACGAGCAGTACTTC.

This clonotype was found many times. The chain couples TRBV29-1 to TRBJ2-7, with TRBD1 identical over 8 bases. This CDR3 contains 13 residues. V trimming: 1 base; J trimming: 3 bases; junction bases outside the gene matches: 2. CDR1 and CDR2 (germline): SQVTM, ANQGSEA. CDR3 amino acids: CSVEGTGLYEQYF. The CDR3 DNA is TGCAGCGTTGAAGGGACAGGGCTCTACGAGCAGTACTTC.

The CDR3 is CASSSNRGGETQYF. As DNA, the CDR3 is TGTGCCAGCAGCTCCAACAGGGGAGGAGAGACCCAGTACTTC. The chain employs TRBV7-2 and TRBJ2-5; tentative D call: TRBD1 (7 bases). This CDR3 spans 14 amino acids. The germline V gene has CDR1 SGHTA and CDR2 FQGNSA. Trimming stripped 4 bases from V and 4 bases from J, with 13 bases between.